These 14 T cell receptor beta chains originate from one sample sequenced in a study of OX40 agonist ivuxolimab in advanced cancers. Clones were sequenced by immunoSEQ multiplex PCR, and TCRdb holds only the in-frame ones, with some missing. The data show 87,000 or so clones, around nine tenths seen once. Sequencing used CD4+ or CD8+ T cells sorted from blood, obtained in a trial of the OX40 agonist ivuxolimab. These receptors came from an adult with an advanced solid tumor such as melanoma, head and neck, liver or kidney cancer.

The CDR3 DNA is TGTGCCACGGGAACGGGTGATGGGGAGCAGTACTTC. Translating it yields CATGTGDGEQYF. The chain joins TRBV9 to TRBJ2-7; D may be TRBD2 (5 bases). Germline V gene data show CDR1 as SGDLS and CDR2 as YYNGEE. The V and J ends lost 9 bases and 7 bases respectively, with 17 bases between them. The CDR3 sequence is 12 residues long.

As regards this clone: Other DNA sequences in the sample encode the same CDR3. The chain is built from TRBV5-4 and TRBJ2-7; D is possibly TRBD1 or TRBD2 (5 bases each). Per germline, CDR1 SGHNT and CDR2 YYREEE (reference sequence). Trimming shortened V by 3 bases and J by 3 bases, and 13 bases separated the two germline ends. The CDR3 spans 14 residues. The CDR3 nucleotides read TGTGCCAGCAGCTCCCGGGACGGGAACTACGAGCAGTACTTC. Protein sequence: CASSSRDGNYEQYF.

The chain links TRBV6-6 to TRBJ2-1; TRBD2 agrees at 9 bases. The CDR3 runs to 16 residues. CDR1 MNHNY and CDR2 SVGAGI come from the germline V gene (reference sequence). V trimming: 6 bases; J trimming: 2 bases; junction bases outside the gene matches: 8. CDR3 bases: TGTGCCAGCAGCCGCGGGGGGGTAGGTACCTACAATGAGCAGTTCTTC. Protein product: CASSRGGVGTYNEQFF.

V usage is TRBV7-9 and J usage is TRBJ1-1; no clear D gene. Trimming took off 2 bases at V and 0 bases at J, with 7 bases between the two ends. This CDR3 comprises 14 residues. Germline V gives CDR1 SEHNR, CDR2 FQNEAQ (reference sequence). CDR3: CASSLKGVNTEAFF. DNA for the CDR3: TGTGCCAGCAGCTTAAAGGGCGTGAACACTGAAGCTTTCTTT.

The rearrangement links TRBV5-1 to TRBJ2-3, with a possible D match to TRBD2 (5 bases). The CDR3 is 15 residues long. The ends were cut back, 3 bases at V and 2 bases at J, with 13 bases in the middle. Germline V gives CDR1 SGHRS, CDR2 YFSETQ. The CDR3 loop is CASSWVGESTDTQYF. The CDR3 bases are TGCGCCAGCAGCTGGGTCGGGGAGTCCACAGATACGCAGTATTTT.

This chain joins TRBV10-2 and TRBJ1-1; perhaps TRBD1 as D (5 bases). V was cut by 4 bases and J by 2 bases, with 11 bases left in between. This CDR3 region has 14 residues. Germline V gene lookup returns CDR1 WSHSY and CDR2 SAAADI. This chain's CDR3 is CASSGQGPNTEAFF. CDR3 bases: TGCGCCAGCAGTGGGCAGGGCCCTAACACTGAAGCTTTCTTT.

The genes are TRBV19 and TRBJ2-1, with 9 bases identical to TRBD1. V dropped 0 bases and J dropped 8; count of bases not matched to a gene: 8. CDR1 and CDR2 from the germline V gene are LNHDA and SQIVND (reference sequence). CDR3 length equals 16 residues. The CDR3 DNA reads TGTGCCAGTAGTATAGATCAGGACAGGGGTGGCGATGAGCAGTTCTTC. It translates to CASSIDQDRGGDEQFF.

The J gene is TRBJ2-3, the V gene TRBV7-3; D remains unclear. The V end was cut by 0 bases, the J end by 4 bases, with 8 bases between. Germline-derived CDR1 and CDR2 are SGHTA and FQGTGA. The CDR3 totals 14 residues. CDR3 nucleotides: TGTGCCAGCAGCTTAACGCCAGCCGCAGATACGCAGTATTTT. Protein: CASSLTPAADTQYF.

The J gene is TRBJ1-4, the V gene TRBV6-5; no firm D call. This CDR3 comprises 14 residues. The V gene's germline CDR1 is MNHEY and CDR2 SVGAGI. Between the trimmed V and J ends, which lost 6 bases and 8 bases, there was a span of 16 bases. The CDR3 bases are TGTGCCAGCAGGCCAACCGCGGCGGGAGAAAAACTGTTTTTT. As protein: CASRPTAAGEKLFF.

V usage is TRBV9 and J usage is TRBJ2-2, with TRBD1 identical over 7 bases. Germline V gives CDR1 SGDLS, CDR2 YYNGEE. The CDR3 is 13 amino acids. With 0 bases clipped from V and 7 bases from J, the junction kept 0 bases outside the gene matches. For the CDR3, the DNA is TGTGCCAGCAGCGTAGCAGGGGGCGGGGAGCTGTTTTTT. It codes for CASSVAGGGELFF.

This clone has just a few counts. The rearrangement links TRBV6-6 to TRBJ2-5; no clear D gene. The CDR3 has 13 amino acids. Trimming pared 6 bases from V and 1 base from J, leaving 9 bases between. Germline V lookup: CDR1 MNHNY, CDR2 SVGAGI (reference sequence). CDR3 protein: CASSGRTQETQYF. The CDR3 DNA follows: TGTGCCAGCAGCGGCAGGACCCAAGAGACCCAGTACTTC.

The V gene is TRBV7-8, the J gene TRBJ2-1; TRBD2 is a possible D gene (5 bases). With 1 base removed from V and 6 bases from J, the gap between germline ends came to 13 bases. Germline values: CDR1 SGHVS, CDR2 FQNEAQ. This CDR3 is built from 15 residues. The chain's CDR3 is CASSLDGVRSNEQFF. Written as DNA, the CDR3 is TGTGCCAGCAGCTTAGACGGGGTGAGAAGCAATGAGCAGTTCTTC. Based on the CDR3 plus reference TRBV7-8 and TRBJ2-1, the full variable domain is GAGVSQSPRYKVAKRGQDVALRCDPISGHVSLFWYQQALGQGPEFLTYFQNEAQLDKSGLPSDRFFAERPEGSVSTLKIQRTQQEDSAVYLCASSLDGVRSNEQFFGPGTRLTVL.

The chain's CDR3 is CSVVTSGYGYTF. DNA for the CDR3: TGCAGCGTTGTGACAAGCGGCTATGGCTACACCTTC. The gene calls are TRBV29-1 and TRBJ1-2, with D unresolved. This CDR3 is built from 12 residues. V was cut by 4 bases and J by 4 bases, with 10 bases left in between. The germline V gene has CDR1 SQVTM and CDR2 ANQGSEA.

This clone occurred once. The CDR3 is CASSLTHGDGARGYTF. In nucleotides, the CDR3 is TGTGCCAGCAGCTTAACCCACGGTGACGGTGCACGCGGCTACACCTTC. The J gene is TRBJ1-2, the V gene TRBV11-2; D is unresolved. There are 16 residues in the CDR3. V was clipped by 2 bases and J by 8 bases, with 21 bases between them. Germline-derived CDR1 and CDR2 are SGHAT and FQNNGV. The full variable domain, its missing parts supplied by reference TRBV11-2 and TRBJ1-2, is EAGVAQSPRYKIIEKRQSVAFWCNPISGHATLYWYQQILGQGPKLLIQFQNNGVVDDSQLPKDRFSAERLKGVDSTLKIQPAKLEDSAVYLCASSLTHGDGARGYTFGSGTRLTVV.